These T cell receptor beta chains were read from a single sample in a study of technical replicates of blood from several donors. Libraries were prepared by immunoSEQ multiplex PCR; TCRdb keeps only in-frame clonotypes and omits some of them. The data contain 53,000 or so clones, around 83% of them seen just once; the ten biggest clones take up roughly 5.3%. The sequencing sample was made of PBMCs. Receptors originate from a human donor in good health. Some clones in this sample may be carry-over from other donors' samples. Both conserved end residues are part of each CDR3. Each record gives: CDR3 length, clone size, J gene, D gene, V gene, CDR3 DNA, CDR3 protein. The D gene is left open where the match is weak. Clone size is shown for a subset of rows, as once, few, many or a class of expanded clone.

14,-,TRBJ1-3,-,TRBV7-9,TGTGCCAGCAGCTTCAGGGATCCCGGAAACACCATATATTTT,CASSFRDPGNTIYF
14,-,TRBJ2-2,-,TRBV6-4,TGTGCCAGCAGTGACGGGACTAACACCGGGGAGCTGTTTTTT,CASSDGTNTGELFF
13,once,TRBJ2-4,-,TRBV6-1,TGTGCCAGCGCATCCGGCGGTAAAAACATTCAGTACTTC,CASASGGKNIQYF
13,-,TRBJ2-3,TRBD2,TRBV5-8,TGTGCCACAGGACTAGCGGGGGTAGATACGCAGTATTTT,CATGLAGVDTQYF
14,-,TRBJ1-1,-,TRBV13,TGTGCCAGCAGCTTAGCACTGCTGAACACTGAAGCTTTCTTT,CASSLALLNTEAFF
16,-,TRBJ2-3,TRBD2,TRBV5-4,TGTGCCAGCAGCGAACAACTAGCGGGAAGCACAGATACGCAGTATTTT,CASSEQLAGSTDTQYF
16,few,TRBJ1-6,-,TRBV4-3,TGCGCCAGCAGCCAAGATCGGGGGGCGGCGTGGTCACCCCTCCACTTT,CASSQDRGAAWSPLHF
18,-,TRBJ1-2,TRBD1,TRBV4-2,TGTGCCAGCAGCCAAGATAGCGCCCGACAGGGGGGGAACTATGGCTACACCTTC,CASSQDSARQGGNYGYTF
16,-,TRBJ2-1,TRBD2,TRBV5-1,TGCGCCAGCAGCCCTTCACTAGCGGGGGGGCACAATGAGCAGTTCTTC,CASSPSLAGGHNEQFF
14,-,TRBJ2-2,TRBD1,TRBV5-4,TGTGCCAGCAGCTTGGACAGGGGGTTCAGGGAGCTGTTTTTT,CASSLDRGFRELFF
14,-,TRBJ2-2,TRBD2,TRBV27,TGTGCCAGCAGCCAAGCGGGGATCGACGGGGAGCTGTTTTTT,CASSQAGIDGELFF
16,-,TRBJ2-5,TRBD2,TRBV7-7,TGTGCCAGCAGCCGAGCGACGGCGGGAGGTGGGGAGACCCAGTACTTC,CASSRATAGGGETQYF
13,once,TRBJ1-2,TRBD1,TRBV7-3,TGTGCCAGCAGCTTAAGGTTGGACAGGAGCTACACCTTC,CASSLRLDRSYTF
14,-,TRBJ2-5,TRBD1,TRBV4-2,TGTGCCAGCAGCCAAGTCAGGGGGACGGAGACCCAGTACTTC,CASSQVRGTETQYF
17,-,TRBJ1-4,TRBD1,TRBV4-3,TGCGCCAGCAGCCAAGGACAGGGGAAGGGAACTAATGAAAAACTGTTTTTT,CASSQGQGKGTNEKLFF
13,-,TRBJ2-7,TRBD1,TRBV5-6,TGTGCCAGCAGCATGGACAGGGGGTACGAGCAGTACTTC,CASSMDRGYEQYF
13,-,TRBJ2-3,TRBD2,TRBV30,TGTGCCTGGACTAGCGGTAGCACAGATACGCAGTATTTT,CAWTSGSTDTQYF
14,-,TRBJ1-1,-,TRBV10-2,TGCGCCAGCAACCAAGGACACTTGCAGACTGAAGCTTTCTTT,CASNQGHLQTEAFF
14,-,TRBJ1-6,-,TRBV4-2,TGTGCCAGCAGCCCGGGTTCCTATAATTCACCCCTCCACTTT,CASSPGSYNSPLHF
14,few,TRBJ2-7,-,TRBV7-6,TGTGCCAGCAGCCCGCGGTACGAGCTCTACGAGCAGTACTTC,CASSPRYELYEQYF
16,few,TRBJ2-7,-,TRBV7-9,TGTGCCAGCAGCTCCCCCGGTTGGAGCTCACCCTACGAGCAGTACTTC,CASSSPGWSSPYEQYF
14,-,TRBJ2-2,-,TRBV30,TGTGCCGGCACTATTACTCAGAACACCGGGGAGCTGTTTTTT,CAGTITQNTGELFF
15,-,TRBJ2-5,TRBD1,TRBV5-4,TGTGCCAGCAGCCAGAGTCCCGGGACAGGGGAGACCCAGTACTTC,CASSQSPGTGETQYF
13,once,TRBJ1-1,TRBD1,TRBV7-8,TGTGCCAGCAGCCCTGACAGGGGTCACCGTATTTTCTTT,CASSPDRGHRIFF
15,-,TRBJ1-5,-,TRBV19,TGTGCCAGTAGTATGGAACAGGGCCGCAATCAGCCCCAGCATTTT,CASSMEQGRNQPQHF
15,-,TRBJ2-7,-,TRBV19,TGTGCCAGTAGTATAGAAGTCGCCAGGTCCTACGAGCAGTACTTC,CASSIEVARSYEQYF
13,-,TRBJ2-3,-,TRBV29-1,TGCAGCGCTGGACTACCTAGCACAGATACGCAGTATTTT,CSAGLPSTDTQYF
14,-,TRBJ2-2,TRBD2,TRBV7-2,TGTGCCAGCAGCTTAGTGGGAGGGACCGGGGAGCTGTTTTTT,CASSLVGGTGELFF
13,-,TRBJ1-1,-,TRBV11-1,TGTGCCAGCAGCTTTGATCAGGGGACGTTGGCTTTCTTT,CASSFDQGTLAFF
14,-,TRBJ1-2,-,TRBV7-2,TGTGCCAGCAGCTTAGGGACAGCTAACTATGGCTACACCTTC,CASSLGTANYGYTF
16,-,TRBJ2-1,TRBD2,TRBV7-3,TGTGCCAGCAGCTATTTAGCGGGGACATCCTACAATGAGCAGTTCTTC,CASSYLAGTSYNEQFF
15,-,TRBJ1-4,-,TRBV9,TGTGCCAGCAGCTACACCGGGACACCTAATGAAAAACTGTTTTTT,CASSYTGTPNEKLFF
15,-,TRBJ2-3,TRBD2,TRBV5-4,TGTGCCAGCAGCAGGGAGGGCCTGGTCACAGATACGCAGTATTTT,CASSREGLVTDTQYF
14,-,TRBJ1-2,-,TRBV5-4,TGTGCCAGCAGCTTGGAACAGGGATACTATGGCTACACCTTC,CASSLEQGYYGYTF
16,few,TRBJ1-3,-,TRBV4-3,TGCGCCAGCAGCGAAAGGGCAGGGGCCTCTGGAAACACCATATATTTT,CASSERAGASGNTIYF
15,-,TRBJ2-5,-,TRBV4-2,TGTGCCAGCAGCCAAACTCGGGGGGCCTTAGAGACCCAGTACTTC,CASSQTRGALETQYF
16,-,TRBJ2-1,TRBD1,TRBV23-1,TGCGCCAGCAGACCCGACAGGGGGCATAGGTACAATGAGCAGTTCTTC,CASRPDRGHRYNEQFF
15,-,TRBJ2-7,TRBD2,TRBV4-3,TGCGCCAGCAGCCAAGAGGGACTAGCGGGATCCGAGCAGTACTTC,CASSQEGLAGSEQYF
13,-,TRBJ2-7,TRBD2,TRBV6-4,TGTGCCAGCAGTGTGGTAGCGGGATCCGAGCAGTACTTC,CASSVVAGSEQYF
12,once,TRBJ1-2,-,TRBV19,TGTGCCAGTTCCCGAGGAAACTATGGCTACACCTTC,CASSRGNYGYTF
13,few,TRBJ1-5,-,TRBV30,TGTGCCTGGAGTCTGCGGCTCGATCAGCCCCAGCATTTT,CAWSLRLDQPQHF
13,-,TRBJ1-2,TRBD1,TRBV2,TGTGCCAGCAAGGAAGGGGGCGCGAGAGGCTACACCTTC,CASKEGGARGYTF